This T cell receptor beta chain was documented in a study of T-cell reconstitution after alpha-beta-depleted transplantation in children. TCRbeta library preparation incorporated unique molecular identifiers. TCRdb itself ran the PCR reads through MiXCR, one entry per CDR3 protein. The table has about 640,000 distinct CDR3 sequences, around 16% seen once. Trimming pared 10 bases from V and 8 bases from J, leaving 17 bases between. The CDR3 sequence is 13 residues long. In germline, CDR1 is LGHDT, CDR2 YNNKEL (reference sequence). This chain uses TRBV3-1 with TRBJ2-2; weak D call: TRBD1 (6 bases). Specimen: PBMCs from the stem cell graft donor, collected from the stem cell graft. This receptor was taken from a human donor who donated a stem cell graft to a child with acute myeloid leukemia. The CDR3 protein is CAICLGAVGELFF. DNA of the CDR3: TGTGCCATCTGTCTGGGGGCGGTGGGGGAGCTGTTTTTT.